Shown below are 14 T cell receptor beta chains from a single sample sequenced in a study of cytomegalovirus exposure and HLA in healthy donors (TCRdb year 2017). Library creation used the immunoSEQ multiplex PCR assay. For the multiplex PCR, a mixture combining 60 forward primers for TCR Vbeta segments and 13 reverse primers for TCR Jbeta segments was used. The table was pulled from immuneACCESS by TCRdb, which kept in-frame rearrangements only. Such tables lose some clones; where checked, under half of the loss comes from unresolved V genes, and the rest has no known cause. This sample lists 30,000 to 40,000 clones; approximately 82% were detected once. The ten largest clones represent roughly 10% of the sample. The sequenced material came from PBMCs. These receptors were collected from a woman aged 18-29 years in good health and CMV-seropositive.

The chain recombines TRBV6-5 with TRBJ1-2; D is unclear. This CDR3 is 13 amino acids long. Germline V CDR1 and CDR2: MNHEY, SVGAGI. V was shortened by 2 bases and J by 1 base, with 5 bases between the two germline ends. The CDR3 protein is CASSYTVNYGYTF. The CDR3 region has the DNA TGTGCCAGCAGTTACACTGTTAACTATGGCTACACCTTC.

This clone occurred once. V usage is TRBV19 and J usage is TRBJ2-3; TRBD2 agrees at 10 bases. V lost 5 bases, J lost 4 bases, and 3 bases stayed unmatched. CDR3 length equals 14 residues. CDR1 and CDR2 from the germline V gene are LNHDA and SQIVND (reference sequence). Here the CDR3 reads CASSFSGRSDTQYF. In DNA, the CDR3 is TGTGCCAGTAGTTTTAGCGGGAGGTCAGATACGCAGTATTTT.

This chain joins TRBV9 and TRBJ2-2, with D possibly being TRBD2 (7 bases). Trimming pared 4 bases from V and 0 bases from J, leaving 13 bases between. The germline CDR1 and CDR2 sequences are SGDLS and YYNGEE. The CDR3 sequence is 16 residues long. The CDR3 here is CASSPEGGTNTGELFF. In DNA, the CDR3 is TGTGCCAGCAGCCCGGAGGGGGGGACGAACACCGGGGAGCTGTTTTTT.

This clone was observed a single time. The J gene is TRBJ2-7, the V gene TRBV28; maybe TRBD1 (5 bases). CDR3 length equals 14 residues. Germline V lookup: CDR1 MDHEN, CDR2 SYDVKM. Trimming left V 7 bases short and J 1 base short, with 14 bases between. In DNA, the CDR3 is TGTGCCAGCACCAAGGGGTCTGGATCCTACGAGCAGTACTTC. Its protein is CASTKGSGSYEQYF.

The V call is TRBV6-1, the J call TRBJ2-2; D possibly corresponds to TRBD1 (6 bases). The CDR3 runs to 15 residues. From germline, CDR1 is MNHNS and CDR2 SASEGT. V lost 6 bases and J 6 bases, leaving 17 bases between the germline ends. CDR3 in DNA: TGTGCCAGCAGATGGGGAACTAGGGGGTCCGGGGAGCTGTTTTTT. Its translation is CASRWGTRGSGELFF.

The chain carries TRBV15 and TRBJ1-2, with a tentative D call TRBD1 (6 bases). With 3 bases removed from V and 8 bases from J, the gap between germline ends came to 16 bases. Per the germline V gene, CDR1 is LNHNV and CDR2 is YYDKDF (reference sequence). CDR3 length: 14 residues. CDR3 sequence: CATSRDRQGLGYTF. CDR3 DNA: TGTGCCACCAGCAGGGACAGACAAGGTTTGGGCTACACCTTC.

This chain links TRBV14 with TRBJ1-1, with D possibly TRBD1 on 5 matching bases. Germline V gene data show CDR1 as SGHDN and CDR2 as FVKESK. The CDR3 totals 15 residues. Deletions cut 1 base from V and 1 base from J, with 10 bases between. The CDR3 coding sequence is TGTGCCAGCAGCCAAGTTCTAGGGGAGAACACTGAAGCTTTCTTT. Protein sequence: CASSQVLGENTEAFF.

The V call is TRBV7-2, the J call TRBJ2-5; no clear D gene. The better agreement between TRBJ2-7 and the DNA end casts doubt on the J call. Germline CDR1 SGHTA, CDR2 FQGNSA. There are 11 residues in the CDR3. The CDR3 coding sequence is TGTGCCAGCAGCCACTCCTACGAGCAGTACTTC. It is translated as CASSHSYEQYF.

The J gene is TRBJ2-3, the V gene TRBV7-6; 12 bases agree with TRBD1. After removal of 2 bases from V and 2 bases from J, the junction contained 5 bases not matched to a gene. The germline CDR1 and CDR2 sequences are SGHVS and FNYEAQ. The CDR3 has 17 amino acids. The CDR3 sequence is CASSLSMGQGATDTQYF. The CDR3, as DNA: TGTGCCAGCAGCTTAAGTATGGGACAGGGGGCCACAGATACGCAGTATTTT.

This clone was counted only a few times. The J gene is TRBJ2-2, the V gene TRBV4-3; TRBD1 might be the D (6 bases). V gave up 4 bases and J gave up 4 bases, with 13 bases separating them. Looked up from germline, CDR1 is LGHNA and CDR2 is YSLEER. This CDR3 contains 15 residues. The CDR3 here is CASSRYRVGTGELFF. CDR3 DNA sequence: TGCGCCAGCAGCCGATACAGGGTCGGCACCGGGGAGCTGTTTTTT.

The rearrangement uses TRBV4-3 and TRBJ2-5; 14 bases are a match to TRBD2. Germline CDR1 reads LGHNA; CDR2 reads YSLEER. V trimming: 0 bases; J trimming: 5 bases; junction bases outside the gene matches: 11. CDR3 length equals 19 residues. The CDR3 loop reads CASSQDSPGLAGVGETQYF. CDR3 bases: TGCGCCAGCAGCCAAGATTCGCCGGGACTAGCGGGGGTGGGGGAGACCCAGTACTTC.

This clone was recorded a few times. This sequence joins TRBV15 and TRBJ2-3; TRBD2 agrees at 8 bases. Germline values: CDR1 LNHNV, CDR2 YYDKDF (reference sequence). V lost 0 bases to trimming and J lost 5 bases; unmatched junction nucleotides: 10. This CDR3 spans 17 amino acids. In nucleotides, the CDR3 is TGTGCCACCAGCAGAGATAATCCCGGGGGGGGCATAGATACGCAGTATTTT. Translation gives CATSRDNPGGGIDTQYF.

V and J are TRBV15 and TRBJ2-3, with TRBD2 as a possible D gene (6 bases). The V gene's germline CDR1 is LNHNV and CDR2 YYDKDF (reference sequence). V shed 1 base and J shed 1 base, with 9 bases lying between them. The length of the CDR3 is 15 residues. The CDR3 region has the DNA TGTGCCACCAGCAGAGCGTCGGGGGGCACAGATACGCAGTATTTT. Amino acid sequence: CATSRASGGTDTQYF.

The V call is TRBV4-2, the J call TRBJ2-1; TRBD1 is a possible D gene (6 bases). V lost 0 bases to trimming and J lost 7 bases, with 16 bases between them. In germline, CDR1 is LGHNA, CDR2 YNFKEQ. The CDR3 spans 16 residues. CDR3 coding DNA: TGTGCCAGCAGCCAAGAAGGACCCGGGACACAAAATGAGCAGTTCTTC. As protein: CASSQEGPGTQNEQFF.